This TCR beta chain is drawn from a study of radiotherapy plus CTLA-4 blockade in lung cancer. The overall study: Disease control was present in under 35% of patients, and objective responses in roughly 17%. Study outcomes and limitations: It was early blood T cell clone dynamics, with interferon-beta, that reportedly best predicted response.

As to this clone: Its antigen is undetermined.

Method: immunoSEQ multiplex PCR; TCRdb's copy keeps in-frame clones and lacks some. The profile shows approximately 81,000 clones, more than 60% of them singletons. Sequenced material: peripheral blood, taken from a patient treated with radiotherapy plus ipilimumab. The sequence was collected from a human donor with non-small cell lung cancer who had a partial response to radiotherapy plus ipilimumab. Some clones in this sample may be carry-over from other donors' samples.

CDR3: CASSPRDYGNEQFF. DNA for the CDR3: TGTGCCAGCAGCCCCCGGGACTACGGGAATGAGCAGTTCTTC. The chain joins TRBV9 to TRBJ2-1, with TRBD2 matching 7 bases. Germline V gene data show CDR1 as SGDLS and CDR2 as YYNGEE. This CDR3 is 14 amino acids long. V lost 4 bases to trimming and J lost 7 bases; unmatched junction nucleotides: 8.